This TCR beta chain was retrieved from a study of blood T cell repertoires in COVID-19. V was pared by 6 bases and J by 4 bases, with 12 bases between. The CDR3 runs to 13 residues. The method was immunoSEQ multiplex PCR; TCRdb's version includes in-frame clones alone and lacks a portion of them. Of around 200,000 clones listed, 80% to 90% were seen once; the top ten hold 10% to 11%. This clonotype was sampled from a human donor with active or convalescent COVID-19. The donor label of this sample is uncertain. The sample consisted of peripheral blood. The chain is built from TRBV12-3 or TRBV12-4 and TRBJ1-2; D is ambiguous. This CDR3 is CASSPTSAYGYTF. The CDR3 DNA follows: TGTGCCAGCAGCCCGACATCGGCCTATGGCTACACCTTC.